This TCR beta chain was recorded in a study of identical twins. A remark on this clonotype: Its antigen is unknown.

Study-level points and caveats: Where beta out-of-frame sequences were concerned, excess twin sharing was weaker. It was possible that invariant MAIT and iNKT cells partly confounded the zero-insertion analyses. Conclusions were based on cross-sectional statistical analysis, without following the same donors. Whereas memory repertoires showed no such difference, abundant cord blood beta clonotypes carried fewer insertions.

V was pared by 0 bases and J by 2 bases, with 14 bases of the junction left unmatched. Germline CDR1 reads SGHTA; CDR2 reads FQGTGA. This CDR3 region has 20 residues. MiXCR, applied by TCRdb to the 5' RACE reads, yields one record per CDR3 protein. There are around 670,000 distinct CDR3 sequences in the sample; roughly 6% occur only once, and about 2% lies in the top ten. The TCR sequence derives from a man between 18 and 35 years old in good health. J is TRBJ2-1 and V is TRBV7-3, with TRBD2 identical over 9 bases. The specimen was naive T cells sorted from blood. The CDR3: CASSLTWVGVAGGTYNEQFF. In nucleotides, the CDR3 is TGTGCCAGCAGCTTAACGTGGGTGGGAGTTGCGGGAGGGACCTACAATGAGCAGTTCTTC.